The clone carrying this TCR beta chain came up a few times. This sample stems from a study of blood T cell repertoires in COVID-19. CDR3 length equals 14 residues. Germline V gives CDR1 SNHLY, CDR2 FYNNEI. The V end was cut by 2 bases, the J end by 8 bases, with 15 bases between. The method was immunoSEQ multiplex PCR; TCRdb's version includes in-frame clones alone and lacks a portion of them. Found here are under 300,000 clones, around 81% of them singletons; the top ten hold more than 3%. The sequence was obtained from a man aged 45 to 65 who had recovered from COVID-19. The sample comprised PBMCs or T cells enriched from blood (not recorded which). This chain joins TRBV2 and TRBJ1-2; the D gene is possibly TRBD1 (6 bases). The CDR3 region is CASSEFLGARGYTF. DNA of the CDR3: TGTGCCAGCAGTGAATTTCTGGGGGCAAGGGGCTACACCTTC. Supplemented by reference TRBV2 and TRBJ1-2, the full variable domain reads EPEVTQTPSHQVTQMGQEVILRCVPISNHLYFYWYRQILGQKVEFLVSFYNNEISEKSEIFDDQFSVERPDGSNFTLKIRSTKLEDSAMYFCASSEFLGARGYTFGSGTRLTVV.